A single sample is the source of the 19 T cell receptor beta chains below, sequenced in a study of cytomegalovirus exposure and HLA in healthy donors. PCR employed 60 Vbeta and 13 Jbeta primers. Assay: immunoSEQ multiplex PCR; the TCRdb copy retains only in-frame clones and omits some. The sample contains around 94,000 clones, approximately 84% of which appear only once. Sequenced input: PBMCs. The receptors here all came from a man in his late teens or twenties in good health and CMV-seronegative.

DNA of the CDR3: TGTGCCAGTCGAGGAGTCGGAGCGCAGCCCCAGCATTTT. It encodes CASRGVGAQPQHF. The V call is TRBV19, the J call TRBJ1-5, with D uncertain. The V gene lost 8 bases and the J gene lost 7 bases, with 15 bases spanning the gap. CDR1 and CDR2 from the germline V gene are LNHDA and SQIVND (reference sequence). The CDR3 is made up of 13 amino acids.

The chain carries TRBV7-9 and TRBJ2-2; D gene uncertain. Germline loops: CDR1 SEHNR, CDR2 FQNEAQ (reference sequence). The CDR3 is 13 amino acids. The V gene lost 4 bases and the J gene lost 6 bases, with 9 bases spanning the gap. The CDR3 is CASSSVSSGELFF. The CDR3 DNA reads TGTGCCAGCAGCTCCGTTTCGTCCGGGGAGCTGTTTTTT. Filled out from reference TRBV7-9 and TRBJ2-2, the complete variable domain reads DTGVSQNPRHKITKRGQNVTFRCDPISEHNRLYWYRQTLGQGPEFLTYFQNEAQLEKSRLLSDRFSAERPKGSFSTLEIQRTEQGDSAMYLCASSSVSSGELFFGEGSRLTVL.

This clone was recorded once. This rearrangement joins TRBV13 to TRBJ2-7, with 7 bases lining up with TRBD1. After removal of 4 bases from V and 6 bases from J, the junction contained 3 bases not matched to a gene. Looked up from germline, CDR1 is PRHDT and CDR2 is FYEKMQ (reference sequence). The CDR3 sequence is 12 residues long. CDR3 amino acids: CASSSNRGEQYF. CDR3 DNA sequence: TGTGCCAGCAGCTCGAACAGGGGCGAGCAGTACTTC.

This chain links TRBV18 with TRBJ2-5; 8 bases align to TRBD2. Germline lookup yields CDR1 KGHSH and CDR2 LQKENI. V was pared by 3 bases and J by 0 bases, with 3 bases of the junction left unmatched. This CDR3 comprises 15 residues. The CDR3 DNA reads TGTGCCAGCTCACCTTTAGCGGGGTACCAAGAGACCCAGTACTTC. It codes for CASSPLAGYQETQYF.

This chain joins TRBV7-9 and TRBJ1-4, with 11 bases matching TRBD1. This CDR3 is built from 16 residues. J gave up 4 bases and V 3 bases, and 4 bases lay outside the gene matches. Germline CDR1 reads SEHNR; CDR2 reads FQNEAQ (reference sequence). The CDR3 reads CASSFGQGARNEKLFF. The CDR3 region has the DNA TGTGCCAGCAGCTTTGGACAGGGGGCACGTAATGAAAAACTGTTTTTT.

V and J are TRBV28 and TRBJ1-4; TRBD1 is a possible D gene (5 bases). Deletions cut 6 bases from V and 5 bases from J, with 16 bases between. The germline V gene has CDR1 MDHEN and CDR2 SYDVKM. The CDR3 has 15 residues. DNA of the CDR3: TGTGCCAGCAGAAGGGGAGGGTGGGAAAATGAAAAACTGTTTTTT. Translating it yields CASRRGGWENEKLFF.

The V and J genes are TRBV6-1 and TRBJ2-5, with a possible D match to TRBD2 (6 bases). The CDR3 length is 14 residues. V was clipped by 3 bases and J by 4 bases, with 12 bases between them. From germline, CDR1 is MNHNS and CDR2 SASEGT. CDR3 sequence (DNA): TGTGCCAGCAGTGATGGAGGGTGGGCAGAGACCCAGTACTTC. It codes for CASSDGGWAETQYF.

A single count supports this clone. The chain carries TRBV2 and TRBJ1-3; 7 bases match TRBD1. Trimming took 9 bases from V and 0 from J; bases not matched to a gene: 5. The CDR3 sequence is 14 residues long. Per germline, CDR1 SNHLY and CDR2 FYNNEI. CDR3 bases: TGTGCCAGACGATCAGGGGGCTCTGGAAACACCATATATTTT. Amino acids: CARRSGGSGNTIYF. Together with reference TRBV2 and TRBJ1-3, the CDR3 gives the full variable domain: EPEVTQTPSHQVTQMGQEVILRCVPISNHLYFYWYRQILGQKVEFLVSFYNNEISEKSEIFDDQFSVERPDGSNFTLKIRSTKLEDSAMYFCARRSGGSGNTIYFGEGSWLTVV.

The chain uses TRBV2 and TRBJ2-6; 7 bases match TRBD1. The V gene's germline CDR1 is SNHLY and CDR2 FYNNEI. Trimming at V came to 4 bases and at J to 0 bases, leaving 6 bases not matched to a gene. The CDR3 is 17 residues long. Here the CDR3 reads CASSVRDSHSGANVLTF. The CDR3 bases are TGTGCCAGCAGTGTCCGGGACAGTCACTCTGGGGCCAACGTCCTGACTTTC.

V gene TRBV2 combines with J gene TRBJ1-2, with TRBD1 as a possible D gene (5 bases). This CDR3 spans 13 amino acids. V gave up 7 bases and J gave up 2 bases, with 11 bases separating them. Germline-derived CDR1 and CDR2 are SNHLY and FYNNEI. The CDR3 sequence is CASIAGRNYGYTF. The CDR3 DNA reads TGTGCCAGCATCGCGGGACGGAACTATGGCTACACCTTC.

The chain joins TRBV15 to TRBJ1-2, with 9 bases fitting TRBD1. Germline assignment: CDR1 LNHNV and CDR2 YYDKDF (reference sequence). V dropped 2 bases and J dropped 7; count of bases not matched to a gene: 2. This CDR3 region has 13 residues. The CDR3 protein is CATSRPDRGGYTF. The DNA for the CDR3 is TGTGCCACCAGCAGACCGGACAGGGGTGGCTACACCTTC.

The chain links TRBV2 to TRBJ2-3, with TRBD2 identical over 9 bases. This CDR3 has 16 amino acids. CDR1 is SNHLY and CDR2 is FYNNEI in the germline V gene. V lost 7 bases and J lost 3; bases outside the gene matches: 11. The CDR3 spells CASIGLAGLRTDTQYF. The CDR3 bases are TGTGCCAGCATAGGGCTAGCGGGATTGAGGACAGATACGCAGTATTTT. The full variable domain, completed using reference TRBV2 and TRBJ2-3, is EPEVTQTPSHQVTQMGQEVILRCVPISNHLYFYWYRQILGQKVEFLVSFYNNEISEKSEIFDDQFSVERPDGSNFTLKIRSTKLEDSAMYFCASIGLAGLRTDTQYFGPGTRLTVL.

The chain carries TRBV6-5 and TRBJ2-7; D not resolved. Trimming left V 4 bases short and J 5 bases short, with 9 bases between. The germline V gene encodes CDR1 MNHEY and CDR2 SVGAGI. The CDR3 covers 12 residues. Written as DNA, the CDR3 is TGTGCCAGCAGTTCTAGTCGGCACGAGCAGTACTTC. Its protein is CASSSSRHEQYF.

The J gene is TRBJ2-7, the V gene TRBV28; 8 bases fit TRBD1. V shed 1 base and J 1 base; nucleotides not matched to a gene: 6. The CDR3 length is 16 residues. Germline V CDR1 and CDR2: MDHEN, SYDVKM. The CDR3 is CASSLSRTGLSYEQYF. CDR3 DNA sequence: TGTGCCAGCAGTTTATCACGGACAGGGCTTTCCTACGAGCAGTACTTC.

This clone was picked up one time. The rearrangement joins TRBV13 to TRBJ2-1; 11 bases fit TRBD2. Germline trimming cut 4 bases from V and 1 base from J; bases unmatched to any gene: 9. The length of the CDR3 is 18 residues. CDR1 PRHDT and CDR2 FYEKMQ come from the germline V gene (reference sequence). In nucleotides, the CDR3 is TGTGCCAGCAGCTCGGGACTAGCGGAGCCGAGTTCCTACAATGAGCAGTTCTTC. As protein: CASSSGLAEPSSYNEQFF.

The chain is built from TRBV5-1 and TRBJ2-2, with D perhaps matching TRBD1 (6 bases). Germline CDR1 SGHRS, CDR2 YFSETQ. CDR3 size: 16 residues. With 0 bases removed from V and 6 bases from J, the gap between germline ends came to 15 bases. CDR3 coding DNA: TGCGCCAGCAGCTTGGAGGGCAGGGGAAGCGCCGGGGAGCTGTTTTTT. Translation gives CASSLEGRGSAGELFF.

V usage is TRBV5-1 and J usage is TRBJ2-7; D ambiguous. Germline values: CDR1 SGHRS, CDR2 YFSETQ. The V end was cut by 2 bases, the J end by 4 bases, with 13 bases between. The CDR3 has 14 residues. The chain's CDR3 is CASSFRLAGYEQYF. CDR3 coding DNA: TGCGCCAGCAGCTTTCGGTTGGCCGGGTACGAGCAGTACTTC. Filled out from reference TRBV5-1 and TRBJ2-7, the complete variable domain reads KAGVTQTPRYLIKTRGQQVTLSCSPISGHRSVSWYQQTPGQGLQFLFEYFSETQRNKGNFPGRFSGRQFSNSRSEMNVSTLELGDSALYLCASSFRLAGYEQYFGPGTRLTVT.

This clone was recorded only once. This chain links TRBV7-9 with TRBJ2-7; no clear D. Germline-derived CDR1 and CDR2 are SEHNR and FQNEAQ (reference sequence). The CDR3 consists of 14 residues. Trimming pared 1 base from V and 3 bases from J, leaving 10 bases between. CDR3 loop: CASSLEAPGYEQYF. CDR3 in DNA: TGTGCCAGCAGCTTAGAAGCTCCAGGCTACGAGCAGTACTTC. Full variable domain (remainder filled in from reference TRBV7-9 and TRBJ2-7): DTGVSQNPRHKITKRGQNVTFRCDPISEHNRLYWYRQTLGQGPEFLTYFQNEAQLEKSRLLSDRFSAERPKGSFSTLEIQRTEQGDSAMYLCASSLEAPGYEQYFGPGTRLTVT.

This chain connects TRBV6-1 to TRBJ1-3; D may be TRBD1 (5 bases). V lost 4 bases and J 2 bases, leaving 18 bases between the germline ends. The CDR3 runs to 17 residues. Looked up from germline, CDR1 is MNHNS and CDR2 is SASEGT. For the CDR3, the DNA is TGTGCCAGCAGTGTCTCACCCGGGACGGGGGCTGGAAACACCATATATTTT. As protein: CASSVSPGTGAGNTIYF.